The 26 T cell receptor beta chains below come from one sample, sequenced in a study of shared clonotypes between healthy human individuals. Using immunoSEQ multiplex PCR, the repertoire was profiled, and TCRdb retains in-frame clones only, with some absent. Of more than 2 million clones listed, approximately 94% were seen once; the top ten hold around 0.13%. The sample consisted of naive CD4+ T cells sorted from blood. Subset in this sample: CD45RA+ positively selected. The receptors stem from a man aged 18 to 30 in good health.

The chain is built from TRBV7-5 and TRBJ1-1. TRBV7-5 is listed as a pseudogene. This CDR3 spans 11 amino acids. The CDR3 reads CAGSAHTEAFF. CDR3 coding DNA: TGTGCCGGATCAGCCCACACTGAAGCTTTCTTT.

The chain is built from TRBV5-1 and TRBJ2-7, with 9 positions matching TRBD1. CDR1 and CDR2 (germline): SGHRS, YFSETQ. The CDR3 has 13 residues. Trimming removed 4 bases from V and 5 bases from J; junction bases left unmatched: 4. The CDR3: CASSQGQGNEQYF. CDR3 bases: TGCGCCAGCAGCCAAGGACAGGGGAACGAGCAGTACTTC.

The chain links TRBV5-4 to TRBJ2-3; 12 nucleotides align to TRBD1. CDR1 SGHNT and CDR2 YYREEE come from the germline V gene (reference sequence). The CDR3 has 16 residues. The V gene end was trimmed by 0 bases and the J gene end by 5 bases; junction bases not matched to a gene: 4. CDR3 DNA sequence: TGTGCCAGCAGCTTGGGGGGACAGGGGGCAGGAGATACGCAGTATTTT. Translating it yields CASSLGGQGAGDTQYF.

The J gene is TRBJ1-5, the V gene TRBV28; D call uncertain. The CDR3 has 15 amino acids. Germline CDR1 is MDHEN and CDR2 is SYDVKM. V was pared by 3 bases and J by 0 bases, with 9 bases between. Here the CDR3 reads CASSLVRSSNQPQHF. CDR3 nucleotides: TGTGCCAGCAGTTTGGTTCGGAGTAGCAATCAGCCCCAGCATTTT.

The V call is TRBV4-1, the J call TRBJ2-2; 9 bases align to TRBD2. The junction had 0 bases not matched to a gene; V was cut back by 6 bases and J by 1 base. CDR1 and CDR2 (germline): MGHRA, YSYEKL. CDR3 length equals 14 residues. Written as DNA, the CDR3 is TGCGCCAGCAGACTAGCGGGGAACACCGGGGAGCTGTTTTTT. This gives the protein CASRLAGNTGELFF.

This rearrangement joins TRBV11-2 to TRBJ2-2, with D possibly TRBD1 on 5 matching bases. V lost 1 base and J lost 3, with 6 bases in between. The CDR3 has 14 residues. Germline assignment: CDR1 SGHAT and CDR2 FQNNGV. CDR3 in DNA: TGTGCCAGCAGCTTAGGGGGCGACACCGGGGAGCTGTTTTTT. Its translation is CASSLGGDTGELFF.

The count of this clone is one. The V and J genes are TRBV10-1 and TRBJ1-2; possibly TRBD1 for D (5 bases). CDR3 length: 15 residues. Trimming pared 4 bases from V and 4 bases from J, leaving 16 bases between. The germline CDR1 and CDR2 sequences are WNHNN and SYGVQD (reference sequence). CDR3 sequence (DNA): TGCGCCAGCAGTGGAGAGGTGGGACCTACCTATGGCTACACCTTC. Translation: CASSGEVGPTYGYTF.

Only a few counts were recorded for this clone. The chain is built from TRBV10-2 and TRBJ2-3; the match to TRBD2 covers 8 bases. Germline V gives CDR1 WSHSY, CDR2 SAAADI. Trimming cost V 10 bases and J 0 bases; bases outside gene matches: 9. The CDR3 has 15 residues. The CDR3 region has the DNA TGCGCCATTGCGCTTAGCGGGGCCAGCACAGATACGCAGTATTTT. Translating it yields CAIALSGASTDTQYF.

The rearrangement uses TRBV27 and TRBJ2-7, with TRBD1 matching 8 bases. Per the germline V gene, CDR1 is MNHEY and CDR2 is SMNVEV (reference sequence). This CDR3 is built from 16 residues. Germline trimming cut 5 bases from V and 4 bases from J; bases unmatched to any gene: 13. CDR3 bases: TGTGCCAGCAGTCCCGACAGGGGAGGTCCAGGATACGAGCAGTACTTC. Protein: CASSPDRGGPGYEQYF.

In its sample, this clone was seen once. V gene TRBV11-2 combines with J gene TRBJ1-2, with TRBD1 as a possible D gene (5 bases). The CDR3 length is 15 residues. The germline CDR1 and CDR2 sequences are SGHAT and FQNNGV. V was clipped by 5 bases and J by 5 bases, with 18 bases between them. The CDR3 region is CASSRGPQGLYGYTF. The CDR3 DNA is TGTGCCAGCAGCAGGGGACCGCAAGGTTTATATGGCTACACCTTC.

The V call is TRBV10-1, the J call TRBJ1-6; 9 bases fit TRBD1. V shed 2 bases and J 11 bases; nucleotides not matched to a gene: 4. This CDR3 contains 14 residues. Germline CDR1 and CDR2: WNHNN and SYGVQD (reference sequence). The CDR3 sequence: CASSETGTGTPLHF. Written as DNA, the CDR3 is TGCGCCAGCAGTGAGACCGGGACAGGGACACCCCTCCACTTT.

With respect to this clone: Other DNA sequences within the sample encode an identical CDR3. This chain joins TRBV5-6 and TRBJ1-2; 8 bases fit TRBD1. Germline-derived CDR1 and CDR2 are SGHDT and YYEEEE. V shed 3 bases and J 2 bases; nucleotides not matched to a gene: 3. The CDR3 consists of 14 residues. CDR3 in amino acids: CASSYGQGNYGYTF. The CDR3 nucleotides read TGTGCCAGCAGCTACGGACAGGGCAACTATGGCTACACCTTC.

This chain joins TRBV30 and TRBJ2-2; D is ambiguous. V was cut by 0 bases and J by 4 bases, with 9 bases left in between. This CDR3 has 14 amino acids. Germline CDR1 is GTSNPN and CDR2 is SVGIG (reference sequence). The CDR3 sequence: CAWSVRRVTGELFF. CDR3 coding DNA: TGTGCCTGGAGTGTAAGGAGAGTCACCGGGGAGCTGTTTTTT.

The chain carries TRBV7-9 and TRBJ1-1, with D unresolved. Germline values: CDR1 SEHNR, CDR2 FQNEAQ (reference sequence). Trimming left V 1 base short and J 8 bases short, with 8 bases between. The CDR3 has 12 residues. The CDR3 sequence: CASSLGPPEAFF. The CDR3 DNA is TGTGCCAGCAGCTTAGGCCCACCCGAAGCTTTCTTT.

V gene TRBV11-2 combines with J gene TRBJ1-2; 9 nucleotides match TRBD1. The V gene end was trimmed by 3 bases and the J gene end by 5 bases; junction bases not matched to a gene: 1. CDR3 length equals 13 residues. Germline-derived CDR1 and CDR2 are SGHAT and FQNNGV. In DNA form, the CDR3 reads TGTGCCAGCAGCTTCGGACAGGGGTATGGCTACACCTTC. This codes for CASSFGQGYGYTF.

This chain connects TRBV7-2 to TRBJ1-3, with D uncertain. The CDR3 contains 12 residues. Trimming took 6 bases from V and 2 from J, leaving 5 bases between them. CDR1 is SGHTA and CDR2 is FQGNSA in the germline V gene. The CDR3 DNA sequence: TGTGCCAGCAGTCGGACTGGAAACACCATATATTTT. Its protein is CASSRTGNTIYF. Supplemented by reference TRBV7-2 and TRBJ1-3, the full variable domain reads GAGVSQSPSNKVTEKGKDVELRCDPISGHTALYWYRQSLGQGLEFLIYFQGNSAPDKSGLPSDRFSAERTGGSVSTLTIQRTQQEDSAVYLCASSRTGNTIYFGEGSWLTVV.

The chain uses TRBV6-4 and TRBJ1-1; the match to TRBD1 covers 9 bases. Germline V gene sequence: CDR1 MRHNA, CDR2 SNTAGT. The CDR3 covers 15 residues. The V segment lost 6 bases and the J segment 5 bases; nucleotides outside the gene matches: 10. The CDR3 is CASRKEGQGGTEAFF. CDR3 nucleotide sequence: TGTGCCAGCAGGAAAGAGGGACAGGGAGGAACTGAAGCTTTCTTT.

The chain is built from TRBV7-2 and TRBJ1-2; D gene unclear. V lost 4 bases to trimming and J lost 1 base, with 10 bases between them. The V gene's germline CDR1 is SGHTA and CDR2 FQGNSA. The CDR3 spans 14 residues. This CDR3 is CASSSMSNNYGYTF. CDR3 DNA: TGTGCCAGCAGCTCAATGAGTAATAACTATGGCTACACCTTC.

The chain combines TRBV7-9 with TRBJ1-6; 10 nucleotides align to TRBD1. Germline assignment: CDR1 SEHNR and CDR2 FQNEAQ (reference sequence). This CDR3 comprises 16 residues. Trimming took 3 bases from V and 4 from J; bases not matched to a gene: 3. The CDR3 reads CASSFGQGEYNSPLHF. The CDR3 bases are TGTGCCAGCAGCTTTGGACAGGGGGAGTATAATTCACCCCTCCACTTT.

This sequence joins TRBV30 and TRBJ2-3; 14 positions match TRBD2. Trimming at V came to 2 bases and at J to 1 base, leaving 5 bases not matched to a gene. This CDR3 is built from 17 residues. The germline gives CDR1 GTSNPN, CDR2 SVGIG (reference sequence). CDR3 nucleotides: TGTGCCTGGAGTAAGGGACTAGCGGGAGTGCGCACAGATACGCAGTATTTT. Protein: CAWSKGLAGVRTDTQYF.

The chain's CDR3 is CASSLISYSGANVLTF. Written as DNA, the CDR3 is TGTGCCAGCAGCCTAATTTCTTACTCTGGGGCCAACGTCCTGACTTTC. The chain employs TRBV7-9 and TRBJ2-6; D gene uncertain. This CDR3 is 16 amino acids long. Germline V gene sequence: CDR1 SEHNR, CDR2 FQNEAQ (reference sequence). V lost 5 bases to trimming and J lost 0 bases, with 11 bases between them.

This clone appeared a single time. The V gene is TRBV30, the J gene TRBJ2-3, with TRBD2 matching over 9 bases. Germline-derived CDR1 and CDR2 are GTSNPN and SVGIG (reference sequence). V gave up 3 bases and J gave up 2 bases; unmatched junction bases: 3. The CDR3 consists of 14 residues. CDR3 amino acids: CAWSSSGTTDTQYF. The CDR3 region has the DNA TGTGCCTGGAGCTCTAGCGGGACCACAGATACGCAGTATTTT. The whole variable domain, filled in from reference TRBV30 and TRBJ2-3, reads SQTIHQWPATLVQPVGSPLSLECTVEGTSNPNLYWYRQAAGRGLQLLFYSVGIGQISSEVPQNLSASRPQDRQFILSSKKLLLSDSGFYLCAWSSSGTTDTQYFGPGTRLTVL.

V is TRBV7-9 and J is TRBJ1-1; 7 bases map to TRBD1. V shed 1 base and J 4 bases; nucleotides not matched to a gene: 3. The CDR3 loop spans 14 amino acids. Germline CDR1 and CDR2: SEHNR and FQNEAQ (reference sequence). The CDR3 DNA follows: TGTGCCAGCAGCTTAGGACAGGGAAGCACTGAAGCTTTCTTT. Amino acids: CASSLGQGSTEAFF.

This rearrangement joins TRBV2 to TRBJ1-5; D gene ambiguous. V lost 2 bases and J lost 3, with 14 bases in between. CDR1 is SNHLY and CDR2 is FYNNEI in the germline V gene. There are 16 residues in the CDR3. CDR3: CASSELYVGFNQPQHF. In DNA, the CDR3 is TGTGCCAGCAGTGAATTGTATGTTGGTTTCAATCAGCCCCAGCATTTT. Supplemented by reference TRBV2 and TRBJ1-5, the full variable domain reads EPEVTQTPSHQVTQMGQEVILRCVPISNHLYFYWYRQILGQKVEFLVSFYNNEISEKSEIFDDQFSVERPDGSNFTLKIRSTKLEDSAMYFCASSELYVGFNQPQHFGDGTRLSIL.

V usage is TRBV9 and J usage is TRBJ2-3; tentative D call: TRBD2 (6 bases). This CDR3 region has 15 residues. From germline, CDR1 is SGDLS and CDR2 YYNGEE. V shed 0 bases and J shed 3 bases, with 11 bases lying between them. This CDR3 reads CASSVGRAETDTQYF. As DNA, the CDR3 is TGTGCCAGCAGCGTAGGGAGGGCCGAAACAGATACGCAGTATTTT. Full variable domain (remainder filled in from reference TRBV9 and TRBJ2-3): DSGVTQTPKHLITATGQRVTLRCSPRSGDLSVYWYQQSLDQGLQFLIQYYNGEERAKGNILERFSAQQFPDLHSELNLSSLELGDSALYFCASSVGRAETDTQYFGPGTRLTVL.

V gene TRBV30 combines with J gene TRBJ2-4, with TRBD1 identical over 10 bases. There are 17 residues in the CDR3. The germline V gene encodes CDR1 GTSNPN and CDR2 SVGIG (reference sequence). The V and J ends lost 2 bases and 4 bases, in that order; junction bases with no gene match: 11. The CDR3 loop is CAWSQIPGTGAKNIQYF. The CDR3 DNA is TGTGCCTGGAGTCAGATTCCCGGGACAGGGGCGAAAAACATTCAGTACTTC.